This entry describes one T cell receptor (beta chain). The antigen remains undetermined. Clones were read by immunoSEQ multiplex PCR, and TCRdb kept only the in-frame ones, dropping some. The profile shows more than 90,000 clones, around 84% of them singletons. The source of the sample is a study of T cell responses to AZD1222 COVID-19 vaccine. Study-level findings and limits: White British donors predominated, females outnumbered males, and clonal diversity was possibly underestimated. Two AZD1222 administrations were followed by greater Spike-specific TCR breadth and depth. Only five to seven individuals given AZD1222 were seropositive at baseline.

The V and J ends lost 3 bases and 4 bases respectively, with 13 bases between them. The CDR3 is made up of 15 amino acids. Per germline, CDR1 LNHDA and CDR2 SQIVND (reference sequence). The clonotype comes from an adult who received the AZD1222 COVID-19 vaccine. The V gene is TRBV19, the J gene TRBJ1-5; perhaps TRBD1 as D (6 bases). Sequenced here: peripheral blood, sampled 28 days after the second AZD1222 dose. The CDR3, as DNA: TGTGCCAGTAGTATCCGGCAGGGGAAAAATCAGCCCCAGCATTTT. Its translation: CASSIRQGKNQPQHF.